This is a list of T cell receptor beta chains from one sample in a study of cytotoxic CD8 clonotypes in ibrutinib-treated CLL. Profiling relied on immunoSEQ multiplex PCR, and the TCRdb table lists in-frame clones only, not all of them. The data contain 90,000 to 100,000 clones, 60% to 80% of them singletons. The sequenced sample was PBMCs, obtained after 12 months of ibrutinib treatment. These receptors were obtained from a human donor with chronic lymphocytic leukemia. Each CDR3 is given with its conserved first and last residue. The order of the fields is V gene, D gene, clone size, J gene, CDR3 length, CDR3 protein, CDR3 DNA. The D gene is left open where the match is weak. Clone size is stated in some rows and not others, as once, few, many or a class when expanded.

V: TRBV7-9; D: TRBD1; size: .; J: TRBJ2-1; length: 15; CDR3: CASSLGTGGVYEQFF; DNA: TGTGCCAGCAGCTTAGGTACAGGGGGTGTGTATGAGCAGTTCTTC
V: TRBV5-1; D: .; size: .; J: TRBJ2-1; length: 12; CDR3: CASSLGTNEQFF; DNA: TGCGCCAGCAGCTTGGGGACTAATGAGCAGTTCTTC
V: TRBV5-1; D: .; size: .; J: TRBJ2-2; length: 15; CDR3: CASSPSLRETGELFF; DNA: TGCGCCAGCAGCCCCTCTCTTCGGGAAACCGGGGAGCTGTTTTTT
V: TRBV27; D: TRBD1; size: .; J: TRBJ2-7; length: 13; CDR3: CASGRQGIHEQYF; DNA: TGTGCCAGCGGACGACAGGGGATCCACGAGCAGTACTTC
V: TRBV2; D: .; size: .; J: TRBJ1-1; length: 13; CDR3: CASSERLNTEAFF; DNA: TGTGCCAGCAGTGAACGGTTGAACACTGAAGCTTTCTTT
V: TRBV28; D: .; size: few; J: TRBJ1-3; length: 16; CDR3: CASSPAGGVSGNTIYF; DNA: TGTGCCAGCAGTCCAGCGGGGGGCGTCTCTGGAAACACCATATATTTT
V: TRBV6-6; D: TRBD1; size: .; J: TRBJ2-7; length: 13; CDR3: CASSYTTGAEQYF; DNA: TGTGCCAGCAGTTACACAACAGGGGCCGAGCAGTACTTC
V: TRBV4-2; D: .; size: few; J: TRBJ2-3; length: 14; CDR3: CASSQSTGSGTQYF; DNA: TGTGCCAGCAGCCAATCAACAGGTTCAGGTACGCAGTATTTT
V: TRBV30; D: .; size: .; J: TRBJ1-6; length: 11; CDR3: CAWGEDSPLHF; DNA: TGTGCCTGGGGGGAGGATTCACCCCTCCACTTT
V: TRBV7-2; D: .; size: .; J: TRBJ1-1; length: 15; CDR3: CASSVYRVSNTEAFF; DNA: TGTGCCAGCAGCGTCTACAGGGTGTCGAACACTGAAGCTTTCTTT
V: TRBV11-2; D: TRBD1; size: .; J: TRBJ2-1; length: 13; CDR3: CASKGQDGYEQFF; DNA: TGTGCCAGCAAGGGACAGGACGGGTATGAGCAGTTCTTC
V: TRBV30; D: .; size: .; J: TRBJ1-4; length: 15; CDR3: CAWTDRRQGNEKLFF; DNA: TGTGCCTGGACCGATAGGAGGCAGGGTAATGAAAAACTGTTTTTT
V: TRBV18; D: TRBD1; size: .; J: TRBJ2-7; length: 15; CDR3: CASSPRQGPLYEQYF; DNA: TGTGCCAGCTCACCACGACAGGGGCCCTTATACGAGCAGTACTTC
V: TRBV5-5; D: .; size: .; J: TRBJ2-5; length: 15; CDR3: CASSLGPGDWETQYF; DNA: TGTGCCAGCAGCTTGGGGCCAGGTGATTGGGAGACCCAGTACTTC
V: TRBV27; D: TRBD1; size: .; J: TRBJ1-3; length: 14; CDR3: CASSYRDRRNTIYF; DNA: TGTGCCAGCAGTTACCGGGACAGGAGAAACACCATATATTTT
V: TRBV29-1; D: .; size: .; J: TRBJ1-1; length: 13; CDR3: CSVEREGGTEAFF; DNA: TGCAGCGTTGAAAGGGAGGGGGGAACTGAAGCTTTCTTT
V: TRBV10-3; D: TRBD1; size: .; J: TRBJ2-1; length: 11; CDR3: CAIYRGNEQFF; DNA: TGTGCCATCTACAGGGGCAATGAGCAGTTCTTC
V: TRBV29-1; D: .; size: .; J: TRBJ2-1; length: 14; CDR3: CSVDGKWAYNEQFF; DNA: TGCAGCGTCGACGGGAAATGGGCATACAATGAGCAGTTCTTC
V: TRBV7-2; D: .; size: .; J: TRBJ1-6; length: 15; CDR3: CASSFPDLNNSPLHF; DNA: TGTGCCAGCAGCTTCCCGGACCTGAATAATTCACCCCTCCACTTT
V: TRBV5-1; D: .; size: .; J: TRBJ2-5; length: 12; CDR3: CASSAAGETQYF; DNA: TGCGCCAGCAGCGCGGCCGGAGAGACCCAGTACTTC
V: TRBV7-3; D: .; size: .; J: TRBJ2-1; length: 12; CDR3: CASSPGLGGKFF; DNA: TGTGCCAGCAGCCCGGGGCTAGGGGGGAAGTTCTTC
V: TRBV6-6; D: .; size: .; J: TRBJ2-2; length: 13; CDR3: CASSYAGTGELFF; DNA: TGTGCCAGCAGTTACGCGGGTACCGGGGAGCTGTTTTTT
V: TRBV27; D: .; size: .; J: TRBJ2-2; length: 13; CDR3: CASTDPGGEELFF; DNA: TGTGCCAGCACCGACCCAGGGGGGGAGGAGCTGTTTTTT
V: TRBV5-8; D: TRBD2; size: .; J: TRBJ2-7; length: 15; CDR3: CASSFLYGGIGEQYF; DNA: TGTGCCAGCAGCTTTTTATACGGGGGGATCGGCGAGCAGTACTTC
V: TRBV2; D: TRBD1; size: few; J: TRBJ2-3; length: 15; CDR3: CASRIGTGGGDTQYF; DNA: TGTGCCAGCAGGATTGGGACAGGGGGCGGAGATACGCAGTATTTT
V: TRBV14; D: TRBD2; size: .; J: TRBJ2-1; length: 16; CDR3: CASSQRTLAGLNEQFF; DNA: TGTGCCAGCAGCCAACGAACTCTAGCGGGCCTCAATGAGCAGTTCTTC
V: TRBV5-5; D: TRBD1; size: .; J: TRBJ2-2; length: 16; CDR3: CASSRGQGTYTGELFF; DNA: TGTGCCAGCAGCCGGGGACAGGGGACCTACACCGGGGAGCTGTTTTTT
V: TRBV10-3; D: TRBD2; size: .; J: TRBJ2-5; length: 14; CDR3: CAIRSGGTQETQYF; DNA: TGTGCCATCAGGTCGGGGGGAACCCAAGAGACCCAGTACTTC
V: TRBV7-9; D: TRBD1; size: .; J: TRBJ1-1; length: 17; CDR3: CASSLRQGILPNTEAFF; DNA: TGTGCCAGCAGCTTAAGACAGGGGATCCTCCCGAACACTGAAGCTTTCTTT
V: TRBV4-1; D: .; size: few; J: TRBJ1-5; length: 13; CDR3: CASSQEVQAAQQF; DNA: TGCGCCAGCAGCCAAGAGGTGCAAGCAGCCCAACAATTT
V: TRBV10-1; D: .; size: .; J: TRBJ2-2; length: 14; CDR3: CASSAVYDTGELFF; DNA: TGCGCCAGCAGTGCGGTTTATGACACCGGGGAGCTGTTTTTT
V: TRBV27; D: .; size: .; J: TRBJ1-4; length: 14; CDR3: CASSFQQGGEKLFF; DNA: TGTGCCAGCAGTTTTCAACAGGGAGGGGAAAAACTGTTTTTT
V: TRBV28; D: .; size: .; J: TRBJ2-5; length: 11; CDR3: CASKGQETQYF; DNA: TGTGCCAGCAAGGGCCAAGAGACCCAGTACTTC
V: TRBV28; D: .; size: .; J: TRBJ1-1; length: 16; CDR3: CASSFRGGKVDTEAFF; DNA: TGTGCCAGCAGTTTTCGGGGGGGCAAGGTGGACACTGAAGCTTTCTTT
V: TRBV4-2; D: TRBD1; size: .; J: TRBJ2-7; length: 17; CDR3: CASSPQPQKDRGHEQYF; DNA: TGTGCCAGCAGCCCACAACCCCAAAAAGACAGGGGCCACGAGCAGTACTTC
V: TRBV5-1; D: .; size: .; J: TRBJ1-1; length: 17; CDR3: CASSFGAGTFPNTEAFF; DNA: TGCGCCAGCAGCTTCGGGGCAGGGACATTCCCGAACACTGAAGCTTTCTTT